Shown below are 23 T cell receptor beta chains from a single sample sequenced in a study of beta chain features in type 1 diabetes. Study results and limitations: TCRB CDR3s from Type 1 diabetes patients were moderately but significantly shorter in all four CD4+ subsets.

The whole isolated RNA underwent reverse transcription, so sequencing captured expressed TCRB transcripts. TCRdb keeps only in-frame clones here, not all; method: immunoSEQ multiplex PCR. The repertoire has 300,000 or so clones, less than 15% of them found once; the top ten carry roughly 0.015%. Which antigens these TCRs recognize remains unknown. Sequencing was carried out using naive CD4+ T cells from blood. The origin of the receptors is a woman between 18 and 29 years old with type 1 diabetes.

To note about this clone: Distinct nucleotide sequences in the sample also encode this CDR3. The chain is built from TRBV28 and TRBJ2-7, with TRBD1 matching 9 bases. With V trimmed by 5 bases and J by 2 bases, 4 bases remained unmatched. The CDR3 length is 14 residues. CDR1 is MDHEN and CDR2 is SYDVKM in the germline V gene. The CDR3 coding sequence is TGTGCCAGCAGTCCGGGACAGGGCCCCTACGAGCAGTACTTC. This translates into CASSPGQGPYEQYF.

The chain carries TRBV10-3 and TRBJ2-1; 12 bases are a match to TRBD2. The CDR3 contains 18 residues. J was trimmed by 1 base and V by 6 bases; bases with no gene match: 10. Looked up from germline, CDR1 is ENHRY and CDR2 is SYGVKD. The chain's CDR3 is CAIRHAGTSGLSYNEQFF. The CDR3 DNA follows: TGTGCCATCAGACACGCAGGGACTAGCGGGCTATCCTACAATGAGCAGTTCTTC.

The sample holds a few counts of this clone. The CDR3 reads CASRRGQGGSYNEQFF. In nucleotides, the CDR3 is TGTGCCAGCAGGAGAGGACAGGGGGGGTCCTACAATGAGCAGTTCTTC. The chain is built from TRBV4-2 and TRBJ2-1, with TRBD1 identical over 10 bases. CDR3 length equals 16 residues. V gave up 6 bases and J gave up 1 base; unmatched junction bases: 6. Germline CDR1 reads LGHNA; CDR2 reads YNFKEQ.

This clone came up a few times. The chain carries TRBV28 and TRBJ2-2, with D uncertain. The CDR3 covers 12 residues. Germline assignment: CDR1 MDHEN and CDR2 SYDVKM. Trimming removed 3 bases at V and 7 bases at J, with 6 bases between. This CDR3 is CASSLFYGELFF. The CDR3 DNA reads as TGTGCCAGCAGTTTGTTTTACGGGGAGCTGTTTTTT.

The table lists this clone with a few counts. The J gene is TRBJ2-1, the V gene TRBV7-2; D perhaps matches TRBD1 (6 bases). The CDR3 has 14 residues. Germline V CDR1 and CDR2: SGHTA, FQGNSA. The germline V and J ends were trimmed by 3 bases and 6 bases, with 12 bases remaining between them. CDR3 region: CASSLGTPPNEQFF. In DNA form, the CDR3 reads TGTGCCAGCAGCTTGGGGACACCACCCAATGAGCAGTTCTTC.

The gene calls are TRBV5-6 and TRBJ2-1, with TRBD1 as a possible D gene (6 bases). CDR1 and CDR2 from the germline V gene are SGHDT and YYEEEE. The CDR3 is 16 residues long. Between the trimmed V and J ends, which lost 2 bases and 6 bases, there was a span of 18 bases. The CDR3 protein is CASSLADRLWGNEQFF. DNA for the CDR3: TGTGCCAGCAGCTTAGCCGACAGGTTATGGGGCAATGAGCAGTTCTTC.

The chain joins TRBV28 to TRBJ2-1, with D unresolved. V was clipped by 0 bases and J by 2 bases, with 8 bases between them. The germline CDR1 and CDR2 sequences are MDHEN and SYDVKM. This CDR3 is 15 amino acids long. The CDR3 nucleotides read TGTGCCAGCAGTTTATGGCAGGTGACCTACAATGAGCAGTTCTTC. Amino acids: CASSLWQVTYNEQFF.

This clone was detected only a few times. The rearrangement joins TRBV11-3 to TRBJ2-2; a possible D gene is TRBD1 (5 bases). V was shortened by 5 bases and J by 4 bases, with 20 bases between the two germline ends. Germline CDR1 and CDR2: SGHNT and YENEEA. The CDR3 consists of 17 residues. The CDR3 loop reads CASSAPQGSWSTGELFF. Written as DNA, the CDR3 is TGTGCCAGCAGCGCGCCCCAGGGCTCTTGGTCCACCGGGGAGCTGTTTTTT. The full variable domain, rest sourced from reference TRBV11-3 and TRBJ2-2, is EAGVVQSPRYKIIEKKQPVAFWCNPISGHNTLYWYLQNLGQGPELLIRYENEEAVDDSQLPKDRFSAERLKGVDSTLKIQPAELGDSAVYLCASSAPQGSWSTGELFFGEGSRLTVL.

This chain connects TRBV5-1 to TRBJ2-5, with D perhaps matching TRBD2 (5 bases). Germline loops: CDR1 SGHRS, CDR2 YFSETQ. The germline V and J ends were trimmed by 1 base and 3 bases, with 7 bases remaining between them. The CDR3 is made up of 13 amino acids. The CDR3 spells CASSLNGKETQYF. The CDR3 bases are TGCGCCAGCAGCTTGAACGGGAAAGAGACCCAGTACTTC.

This clone occurred a few times. This rearrangement joins TRBV29-1 to TRBJ2-2, with D uncertain. Trimming cost V 1 base and J 6 bases, with 6 bases left between them. This CDR3 has 12 amino acids. Germline values: CDR1 SQVTM, CDR2 ANQGSEA. CDR3 residues: CSVEVHPGELFF. CDR3 bases: TGCAGCGTTGAAGTCCATCCCGGGGAGCTGTTTTTT.

This clone was observed a few times. The chain carries TRBV30 and TRBJ2-5, with 8 bases identical to TRBD2. J gave up 7 bases and V 0 bases, and 19 bases lay outside the gene matches. CDR1 and CDR2 (germline): GTSNPN, SVGIG (reference sequence). This CDR3 spans 18 amino acids. The CDR3 DNA reads as TGTGCCTGGAGTGTTAGAGGAGCACCTAGCGGGCCCCGGGGGACCCAGTACTTC. Translating it yields CAWSVRGAPSGPRGTQYF.

CDR3 region: CASSPQSTSGRGDTQYF. CDR3 bases: TGTGCCAGCAGCCCCCAGTCGACTAGCGGGAGAGGGGATACGCAGTATTTT. The rearrangement uses TRBV7-2 and TRBJ2-3; 12 positions match TRBD2. Germline CDR1 reads SGHTA; CDR2 reads FQGNSA. V gave up 5 bases and J gave up 6 bases; unmatched junction bases: 12. The CDR3 spans 17 residues.

The chain carries TRBV19 and TRBJ2-1, with TRBD2 as a possible D gene (9 bases). The CDR3 length is 18 residues. CDR1 and CDR2 (germline): LNHDA, SQIVND (reference sequence). Trimming took 7 bases from V and 6 from J, leaving 28 bases between them. CDR3 sequence reads: CASIPNDRGRTSVNEQFF. CDR3 DNA: TGTGCCAGTATTCCGAACGACAGGGGTCGGACTAGCGTCAATGAGCAGTTCTTC. The whole variable domain, filled in from reference TRBV19 and TRBJ2-1, reads DGGITQSPKYLFRKEGQNVTLSCEQNLNHDAMYWYRQDPGQGLRLIYYSQIVNDFQKGDIAEGYSVSREKKESFPLTVTSAQKNPTAFYLCASIPNDRGRTSVNEQFFGPGTRLTVL.

This chain connects TRBV5-1 to TRBJ1-1; 9 bases fit TRBD1. CDR3 length equals 15 residues. Unmatched junction bases numbered 4, after V lost 3 bases and J lost 1 base. Per the germline V gene, CDR1 is SGHRS and CDR2 is YFSETQ. The CDR3 loop is CASSWDRVGNTEAFF. CDR3 bases: TGCGCCAGCAGCTGGGACAGGGTAGGGAACACTGAAGCTTTCTTT.

This chain joins TRBV28 and TRBJ2-2; 15 nucleotides align to TRBD2. This CDR3 has 17 amino acids. With 5 bases clipped from V and 9 bases from J, the junction kept 10 bases outside the gene matches. Germline V gives CDR1 MDHEN, CDR2 SYDVKM. CDR3 amino acids: CASSTGLAGGPGRELFF. The DNA of the CDR3 is TGTGCCAGCAGTACCGGACTAGCGGGAGGGCCAGGAAGGGAGCTGTTTTTT.

This chain links TRBV6-1 with TRBJ2-7, with D possibly matching TRBD1 (5 bases). This CDR3 spans 17 amino acids. The V end was cut by 4 bases, the J end by 3 bases, with 22 bases between. CDR1 and CDR2 (germline): MNHNS, SASEGT. The CDR3, as DNA: TGTGCCAGCAGTGTATACCCTTCTCAGAGACAGAGCTACGAGCAGTACGTC. Protein: CASSVYPSQRQSYEQYV.

There are many counts of this clone. The chain carries TRBV7-2 and TRBJ2-1; D might be TRBD2 (5 bases). V was shortened by 5 bases and J by 9 bases, with 20 bases between the two germline ends. The germline gives CDR1 SGHTA, CDR2 FQGNSA. The CDR3 has 15 residues. The CDR3 here is CASSQEVLVPLEQFF. In DNA, the CDR3 is TGTGCCAGCAGCCAGGAGGTCCTAGTCCCGCTTGAGCAGTTCTTC.

The V and J genes are TRBV9 and TRBJ1-2, with D possibly TRBD1 on 5 matching bases. Germline V lookup: CDR1 SGDLS, CDR2 YYNGEE. Trimming left V 1 base short and J 4 bases short, with 17 bases between. The CDR3 extends over 16 amino acids. The CDR3 sequence: CASSVFSQGKSYGYTF. The CDR3 region has the DNA TGTGCCAGCAGCGTATTTTCTCAGGGAAAAAGCTATGGCTACACCTTC.

This clone has just a few counts. V is TRBV29-1 and J is TRBJ1-2; D possibly corresponds to TRBD1 (5 bases). The CDR3 sequence is 11 residues long. The V gene's germline CDR1 is SQVTM and CDR2 ANQGSEA. The ends were cut back, 8 bases at V and 2 bases at J, with 9 bases in the middle. The CDR3 DNA reads TGCAGCTCGACAGAAAACTATGGCTACACCTTC. It translates to CSSTENYGYTF.

This clone was observed a few times. The gene calls are TRBV7-2 and TRBJ2-7; 7 positions agree with TRBD1. CDR3 length: 15 amino acids. V was clipped by 3 bases and J by 7 bases; unmatched bases: 12. Looked up from germline, CDR1 is SGHTA and CDR2 is FQGNSA. The CDR3 sequence: CASSLRRGQSGEQYF. The CDR3 bases are TGTGCCAGCAGCTTGAGAAGGGGGCAGTCAGGGGAGCAGTACTTC.

The rearrangement links TRBV28 to TRBJ2-1; D perhaps matches TRBD2 (6 bases). The CDR3 contains 15 residues. Germline loops: CDR1 MDHEN, CDR2 SYDVKM. Trimming took 7 bases from V and 3 from J, leaving 16 bases between them. The CDR3 spells CASISEGTGYNEQFF. In nucleotides, the CDR3 is TGTGCCAGCATCTCGGAGGGTACAGGCTACAATGAGCAGTTCTTC.

The table lists this clone with a few counts. The chain joins TRBV18 to TRBJ1-1; 10 bases fit TRBD1. CDR1 is KGHSH and CDR2 is LQKENI in the germline V gene. After removal of 6 bases from V and 1 base from J, the junction contained 11 bases not matched to a gene. The CDR3 runs to 17 residues. In nucleotides, the CDR3 is TGTGCCAGCTCGTTAAGGACAGGGGGATCGGGGAACACTGAAGCTTTCTTT. Translating it yields CASSLRTGGSGNTEAFF.

There are a few counts of this clone. The V gene is TRBV2, the J gene TRBJ1-5, with 10 bases aligning to TRBD1. Germline assignment: CDR1 SNHLY and CDR2 FYNNEI. CDR3 length: 15 residues. V lost 8 bases to trimming and J lost 5 bases; unmatched junction nucleotides: 9. CDR3 nucleotide sequence: TGTGCCAGCGGGACAGGGGCCTCCCCCGATCAGCCCCAGCATTTT. Its protein product is CASGTGASPDQPQHF.